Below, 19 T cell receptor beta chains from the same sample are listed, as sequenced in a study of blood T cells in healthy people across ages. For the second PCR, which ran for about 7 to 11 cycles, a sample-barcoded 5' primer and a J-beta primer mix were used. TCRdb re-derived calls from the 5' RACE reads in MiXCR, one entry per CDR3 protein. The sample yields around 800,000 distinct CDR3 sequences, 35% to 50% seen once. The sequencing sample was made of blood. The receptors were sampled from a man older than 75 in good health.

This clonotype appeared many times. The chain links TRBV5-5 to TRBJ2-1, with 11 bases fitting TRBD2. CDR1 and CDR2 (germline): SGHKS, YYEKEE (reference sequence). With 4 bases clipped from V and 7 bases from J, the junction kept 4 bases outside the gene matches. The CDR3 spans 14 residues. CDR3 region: CASSRGLAGNEQFF. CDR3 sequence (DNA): TGTGCCAGCAGCAGAGGACTAGCGGGTAATGAGCAGTTCTTC.

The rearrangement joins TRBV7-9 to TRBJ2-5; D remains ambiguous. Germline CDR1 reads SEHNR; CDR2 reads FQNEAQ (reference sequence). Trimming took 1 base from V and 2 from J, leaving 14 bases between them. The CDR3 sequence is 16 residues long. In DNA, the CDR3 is TGTGCCAGCAGCTTAGGAAGGAGTCTTCTACAAGAGACCCAGTACTTC. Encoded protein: CASSLGRSLLQETQYF.

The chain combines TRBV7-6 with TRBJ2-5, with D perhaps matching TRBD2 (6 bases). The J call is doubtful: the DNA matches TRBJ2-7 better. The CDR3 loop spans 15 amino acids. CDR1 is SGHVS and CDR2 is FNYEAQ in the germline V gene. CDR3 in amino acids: CASSLDAPGRNEQYF. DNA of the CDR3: TGTGCCAGCAGCTTAGACGCCCCGGGGAGGAACGAGCAGTACTTC.

The CDR3 reads CASSLDRAPDEQFF. Here the CDR3 DNA reads TGTGCCAGCAGCTTAGACAGGGCCCCCGATGAGCAGTTCTTC. The V gene is TRBV7-2, the J gene TRBJ2-1, with D perhaps TRBD1 (6 bases). The germline V gene encodes CDR1 SGHTA and CDR2 FQGNSA. V was cut by 1 base and J by 8 bases, with 12 bases left in between. The CDR3 spans 14 residues.

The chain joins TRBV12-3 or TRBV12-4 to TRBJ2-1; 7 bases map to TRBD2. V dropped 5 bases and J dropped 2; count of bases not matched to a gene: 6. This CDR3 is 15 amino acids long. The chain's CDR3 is CASSPFSGPYNEQFF. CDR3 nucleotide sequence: TGTGCCAGCAGTCCCTTTAGCGGGCCCTACAATGAGCAGTTCTTC.

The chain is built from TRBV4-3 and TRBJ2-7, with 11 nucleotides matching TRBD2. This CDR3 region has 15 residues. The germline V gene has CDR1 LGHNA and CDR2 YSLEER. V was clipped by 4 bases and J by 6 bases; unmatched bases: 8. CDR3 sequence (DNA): TGCGCCAGCAGCCTCCGACTAGCGGGGTATTCCGAGCAGTACTTC. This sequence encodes CASSLRLAGYSEQYF.

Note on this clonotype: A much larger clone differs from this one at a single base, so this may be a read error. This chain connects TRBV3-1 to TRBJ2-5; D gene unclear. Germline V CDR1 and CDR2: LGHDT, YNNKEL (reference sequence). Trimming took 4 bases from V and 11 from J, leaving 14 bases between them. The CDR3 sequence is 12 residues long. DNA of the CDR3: TGTGCCAGCAGCCGAACAAGCAATGAGCAGTACTTC. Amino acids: CASSRTSNEQYF.

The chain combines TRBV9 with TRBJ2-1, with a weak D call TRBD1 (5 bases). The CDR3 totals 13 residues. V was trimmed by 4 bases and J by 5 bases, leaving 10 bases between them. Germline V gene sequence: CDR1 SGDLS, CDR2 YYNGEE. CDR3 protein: CASSSPQDNEQFF. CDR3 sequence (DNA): TGTGCCAGCAGCTCCCCACAGGACAATGAGCAGTTCTTC.

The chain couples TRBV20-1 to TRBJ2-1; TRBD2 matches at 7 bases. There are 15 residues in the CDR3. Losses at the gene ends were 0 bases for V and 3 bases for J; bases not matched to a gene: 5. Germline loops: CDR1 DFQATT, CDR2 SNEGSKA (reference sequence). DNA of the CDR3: TGCAGTGCTAGAGATCTAGCGGAGAACTACAATGAGCAGTTCTTC. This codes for CSARDLAENYNEQFF.

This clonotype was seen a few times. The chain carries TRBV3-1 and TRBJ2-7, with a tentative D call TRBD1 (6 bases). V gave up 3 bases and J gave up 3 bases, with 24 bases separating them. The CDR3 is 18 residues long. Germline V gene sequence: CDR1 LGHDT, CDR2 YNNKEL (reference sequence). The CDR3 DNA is TGTGCCAGCAGCCACCTAATTGAACCGGGGCAGGGGCGCTACGAGCAGTACTTC. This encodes CASSHLIEPGQGRYEQYF.

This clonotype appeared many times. The CDR3 protein is CASSLSGTGGSGANVLTF. The CDR3 DNA reads TGTGCCAGCAGCTTAAGTGGGACAGGGGGCTCTGGGGCCAACGTCCTGACTTTC. The chain combines TRBV7-9 with TRBJ2-6, with 11 bases fitting TRBD1. Germline V CDR1 and CDR2: SEHNR, FQNEAQ (reference sequence). This CDR3 spans 18 amino acids. V shed 2 bases, J shed 0 bases, and the junction held 3 bases outside the gene matches.

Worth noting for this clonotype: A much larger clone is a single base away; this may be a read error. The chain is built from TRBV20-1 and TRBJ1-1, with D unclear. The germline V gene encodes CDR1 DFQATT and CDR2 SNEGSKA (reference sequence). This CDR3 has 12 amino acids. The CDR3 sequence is CSRGRLNTVAFF. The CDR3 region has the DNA TGCAGTCGAGGACGGTTGAACACTGTAGCTTTCTTT.

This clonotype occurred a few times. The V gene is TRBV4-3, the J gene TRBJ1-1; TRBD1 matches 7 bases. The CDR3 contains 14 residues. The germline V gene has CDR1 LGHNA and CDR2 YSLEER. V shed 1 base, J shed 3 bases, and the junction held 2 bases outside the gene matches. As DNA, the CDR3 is TGCGCCAGCAGCCAAGGAGGGGGCTACACTGAAGCTTTCTTT. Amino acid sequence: CASSQGGGYTEAFF.

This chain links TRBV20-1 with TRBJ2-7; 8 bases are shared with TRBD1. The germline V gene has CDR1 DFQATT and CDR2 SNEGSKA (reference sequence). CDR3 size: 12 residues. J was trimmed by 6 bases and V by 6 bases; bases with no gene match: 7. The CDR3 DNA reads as TGCAGTGCACGTGGACAGGGCGGCGAGCAGTACTTC. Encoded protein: CSARGQGGEQYF.

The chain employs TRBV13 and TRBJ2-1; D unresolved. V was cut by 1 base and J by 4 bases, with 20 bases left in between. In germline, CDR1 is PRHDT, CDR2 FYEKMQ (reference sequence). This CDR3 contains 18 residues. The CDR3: CASSLVTTGVGFYNEQFF. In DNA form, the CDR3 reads TGTGCCAGCAGCTTAGTTACAACGGGCGTCGGATTTTACAATGAGCAGTTCTTC.

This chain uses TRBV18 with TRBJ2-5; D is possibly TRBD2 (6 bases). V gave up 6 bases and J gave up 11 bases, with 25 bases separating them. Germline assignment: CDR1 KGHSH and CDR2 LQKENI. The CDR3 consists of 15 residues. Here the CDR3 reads CASSSEGGLGNEQYF. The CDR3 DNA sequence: TGTGCCAGCTCGTCAGAGGGAGGTCTTGGGAATGAGCAGTACTTC.

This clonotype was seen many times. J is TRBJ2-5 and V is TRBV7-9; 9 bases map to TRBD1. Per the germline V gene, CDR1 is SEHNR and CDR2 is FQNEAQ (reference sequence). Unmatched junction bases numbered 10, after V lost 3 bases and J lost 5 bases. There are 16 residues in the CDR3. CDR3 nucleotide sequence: TGTGCCAGCAGCTTTGACTCCGGGACAGGGAGCGAGACCCAGTACTTC. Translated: CASSFDSGTGSETQYF.

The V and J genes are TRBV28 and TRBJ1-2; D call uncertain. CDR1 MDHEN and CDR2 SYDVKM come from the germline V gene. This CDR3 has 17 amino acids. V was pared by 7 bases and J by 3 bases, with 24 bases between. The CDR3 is CASKPLQGRGSDYGYTF. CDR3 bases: TGTGCCAGCAAACCCCTTCAAGGGCGCGGTTCTGACTATGGCTACACCTTC.

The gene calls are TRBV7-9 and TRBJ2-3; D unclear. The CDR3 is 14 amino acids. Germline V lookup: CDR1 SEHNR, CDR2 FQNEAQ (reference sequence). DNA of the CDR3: TGTGTCGGCCTGGTGGGCTTTGGCACAGATACGCAGTATTTT. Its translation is CVGLVGFGTDTQYF.